Following are 2 T cell receptor beta chains from one sample sequenced in a study of cytomegalovirus exposure and HLA in healthy donors. The PCR contained 60 Vbeta and 13 Jbeta primers. Clones were read by immunoSEQ multiplex PCR, and TCRdb kept only the in-frame ones, dropping some. This table holds some 69,000 clones, 65% to 70% found once. Specimen: PBMCs. These receptors were collected from a male donor in good health and CMV-seropositive.

The chain recombines TRBV6-1 with TRBJ2-7, with D tentatively TRBD1 (6 bases). With 7 bases removed from V and 5 bases from J, the gap between germline ends came to 18 bases. Germline V CDR1 and CDR2: MNHNS, SASEGT. The CDR3 runs to 14 residues. CDR3 sequence reads: CASTRDRTVHEQYF. The CDR3 DNA sequence: TGTGCCAGCACCCGAGATAGGACAGTCCACGAGCAGTACTTC.

This clone has just a few counts. The chain employs TRBV4-1 and TRBJ1-2; TRBD1 might be the D (5 bases). This CDR3 is 14 amino acids long. V was shortened by 4 bases and J by 8 bases, with 17 bases between the two germline ends. Per germline, CDR1 MGHRA and CDR2 YSYEKL. The CDR3 coding sequence is TGCGCCAGCAGCCCCCATAGAAGGGAGGGGGGCTACACCTTC. The encoded protein is CASSPHRREGGYTF.